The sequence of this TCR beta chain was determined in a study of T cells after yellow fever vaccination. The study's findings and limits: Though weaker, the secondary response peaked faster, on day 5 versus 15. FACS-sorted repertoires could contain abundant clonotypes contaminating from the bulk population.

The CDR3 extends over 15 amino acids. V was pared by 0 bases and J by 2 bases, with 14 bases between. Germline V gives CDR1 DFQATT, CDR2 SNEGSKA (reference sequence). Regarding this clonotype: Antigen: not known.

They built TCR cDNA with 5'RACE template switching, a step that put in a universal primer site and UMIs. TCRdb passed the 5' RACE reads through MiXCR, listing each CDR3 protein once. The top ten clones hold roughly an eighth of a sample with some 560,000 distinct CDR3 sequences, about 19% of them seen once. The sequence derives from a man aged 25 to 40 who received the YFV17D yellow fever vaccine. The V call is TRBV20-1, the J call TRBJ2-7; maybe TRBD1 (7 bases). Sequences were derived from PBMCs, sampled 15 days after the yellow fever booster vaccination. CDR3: CSARDSGRGAYEQYF. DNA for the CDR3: TGCAGTGCTAGAGATTCGGGCAGGGGGGCCTACGAGCAGTACTTC.